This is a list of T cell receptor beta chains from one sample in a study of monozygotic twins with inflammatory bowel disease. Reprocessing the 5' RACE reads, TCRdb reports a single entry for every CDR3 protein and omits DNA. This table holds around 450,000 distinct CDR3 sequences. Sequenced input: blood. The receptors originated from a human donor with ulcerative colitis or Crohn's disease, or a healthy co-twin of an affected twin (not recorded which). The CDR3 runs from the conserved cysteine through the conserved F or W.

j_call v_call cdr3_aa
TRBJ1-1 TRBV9 CASSGGQENTEAFF
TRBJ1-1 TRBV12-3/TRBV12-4 CASSLGDRNTEAFF
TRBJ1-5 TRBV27 CASSLLGIGQPQHF
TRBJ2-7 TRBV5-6 CASSLGLLAGGAEQYF
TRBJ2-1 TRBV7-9 CASSYTSGIYNEQFF
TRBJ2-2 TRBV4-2 CASSQGTNTGELFF
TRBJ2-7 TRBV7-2 CASSLARVEQYF
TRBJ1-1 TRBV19 CASSTGTYEAFF
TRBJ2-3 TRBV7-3 CASSPTSGVTDTQYF
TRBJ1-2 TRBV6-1 CASRTPPGQGSLGYTF
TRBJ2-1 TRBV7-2 CASRDAGRGGDNEQFF
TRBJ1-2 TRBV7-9 CASSLNTGKGYTF
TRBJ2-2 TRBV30 CAWLDRVTANTGELFF
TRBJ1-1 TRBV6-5 CASSYSPGSATEAFF
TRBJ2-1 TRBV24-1 CATSDFTGYEQFF
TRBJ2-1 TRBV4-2 CASSQDNIRTGVSNEQFF
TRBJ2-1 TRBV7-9 CASSSGTAVNEQFF
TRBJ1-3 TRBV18 CASSPVPSSVGGNTIYF
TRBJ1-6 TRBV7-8 CASSFRTGSYNSPLHF
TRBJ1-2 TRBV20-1 CSAFRANYGYTF
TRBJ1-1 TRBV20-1 CSARRRQVNTEAFF
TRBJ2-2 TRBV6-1 CASGGGTNTGELFF
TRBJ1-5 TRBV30 CAWSKDTNQPQHF
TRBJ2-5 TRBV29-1 CSVDGVAGTQETQYF
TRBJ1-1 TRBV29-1 CSVTLLTGFTEAFF
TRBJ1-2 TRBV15 CATSRGTGGGYTF
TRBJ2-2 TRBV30 CAWAVPNTGELFF
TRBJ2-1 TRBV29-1 CSVDGGRTNPIFF
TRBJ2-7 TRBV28 CASSLGQGPIGQYF
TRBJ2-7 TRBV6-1 CASSRAGGSGYEQYF
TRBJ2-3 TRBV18 CASSSTQGAQDTQYF
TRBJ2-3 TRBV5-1 CASSLGDRGRSDTQYF
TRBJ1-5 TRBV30 CAWSVSRVSNQPQHF